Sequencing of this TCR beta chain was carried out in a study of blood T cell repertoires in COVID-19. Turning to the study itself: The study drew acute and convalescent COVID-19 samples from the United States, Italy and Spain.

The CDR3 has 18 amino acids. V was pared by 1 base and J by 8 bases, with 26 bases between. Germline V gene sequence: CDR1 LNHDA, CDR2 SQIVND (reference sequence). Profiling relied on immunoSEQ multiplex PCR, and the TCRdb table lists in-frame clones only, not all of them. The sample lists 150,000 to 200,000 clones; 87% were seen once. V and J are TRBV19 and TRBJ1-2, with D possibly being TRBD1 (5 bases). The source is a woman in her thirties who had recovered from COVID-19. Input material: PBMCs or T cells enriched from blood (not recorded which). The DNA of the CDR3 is TGTGCCAGTAGTATAGGTCTGGGTCCGGGACTTCCCGATCGGGGCTACACCTTC. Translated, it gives CASSIGLGPGLPDRGYTF. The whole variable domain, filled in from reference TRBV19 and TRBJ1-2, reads DGGITQSPKYLFRKEGQNVTLSCEQNLNHDAMYWYRQDPGQGLRLIYYSQIVNDFQKGDIAEGYSVSREKKESFPLTVTSAQKNPTAFYLCASSIGLGPGLPDRGYTFGSGTRLTVV.